These 16 T cell receptor beta chains share one sample of origin, sequenced in a study of T-cell memory formation after mild COVID-19. TCRdb passed the 5' RACE reads through MiXCR, listing each CDR3 protein once. Altogether 450,000 or so distinct CDR3 sequences are present, approximately 25% being singletons, with the ten largest covering 12%. Sequencing was done on a sample of PBMCs or a T cell subset sorted from them (not recorded which). These receptors all come from an adult woman who had mild COVID-19 (a few samples of this study predate the infection). Cell type and time point are not known.

This chain connects TRBV3-1 to TRBJ2-2; D remains ambiguous. Germline lookup yields CDR1 LGHDT and CDR2 YNNKEL (reference sequence). The CDR3 spans 11 residues. Trimming shortened V by 3 bases and J by 9 bases, and 5 bases separated the two germline ends. CDR3 sequence (DNA): TGTGCCAGCAGCCACGAACGGGAGCTGTTTTTT. It encodes CASSHERELFF.

This clonotype was counted between two and nine times. The chain joins TRBV20-1 to TRBJ1-3, with D possibly matching TRBD1 (5 bases). This CDR3 contains 16 residues. Germline CDR1 and CDR2: DFQATT and SNEGSKA (reference sequence). V shed 2 bases and J shed 0 bases, with 14 bases lying between them. CDR3 coding DNA: TGCAGTGCTAGACCCGCGGGACTAAGCTCTGGAAACACCATATATTTT. As protein: CSARPAGLSSGNTIYF.

The V call is TRBV5-5, the J call TRBJ2-7; D is unresolved. Germline CDR1 SGHKS, CDR2 YYEKEE (reference sequence). This CDR3 contains 14 residues. Trimming stripped 0 bases from V and 0 bases from J, with 7 bases between. The CDR3 sequence: CASSLAANSYEQYF. DNA for the CDR3: TGTGCCAGCAGCTTGGCCGCGAACTCCTACGAGCAGTACTTC.

This sequence joins TRBV7-2 and TRBJ2-1, with D unclear. CDR3 length equals 12 residues. The germline V gene encodes CDR1 SGHTA and CDR2 FQGNSA. Trimming took 0 bases from V and 12 from J, leaving 9 bases between them. CDR3 sequence: CASSLAQRLQFF. The CDR3 DNA is TGTGCCAGCAGCTTAGCTCAGCGCCTGCAGTTCTTC.

V usage is TRBV19 and J usage is TRBJ1-1; perhaps TRBD1 as D (6 bases). CDR3 length: 13 residues. The germline gives CDR1 LNHDA, CDR2 SQIVND (reference sequence). Trimming stripped 7 bases from V and 7 bases from J, with 16 bases between. The CDR3 sequence is CASIPTGGGEAFF. The CDR3, as DNA: TGTGCCAGTATTCCGACCGGGGGCGGTGAAGCTTTCTTT.

This clonotype was found a few times. The rearrangement uses TRBV20-1 and TRBJ2-1, with 12 nucleotides matching TRBD2. V lost 0 bases and J lost 4; bases outside the gene matches: 7. CDR3 size: 17 residues. From germline, CDR1 is DFQATT and CDR2 SNEGSKA (reference sequence). CDR3 sequence (DNA): TGCAGTGCTAGAGAAACGGGACTAGCGGGTCCTTACAATGAGCAGTTCTTC. Amino acids: CSARETGLAGPYNEQFF.

In this sample, this clonotype turned up a few times. The chain carries TRBV12-3 or TRBV12-4 and TRBJ1-1, with a possible D match to TRBD1 (6 bases). The germline V and J ends were trimmed by 6 bases and 0 bases, with 17 bases remaining between them. This CDR3 comprises 16 residues. The CDR3 spells CASRAGVPGLNTEAFF. CDR3 coding DNA: TGTGCCAGCAGGGCAGGGGTTCCGGGGCTGAACACTGAAGCTTTCTTT.

This rearrangement joins TRBV20-1 to TRBJ2-1; the D is unclear. V was cut by 0 bases and J by 6 bases, with 15 bases left in between. The CDR3 spans 15 residues. Germline loops: CDR1 DFQATT, CDR2 SNEGSKA (reference sequence). CDR3 sequence: CSARDRGNKGNEQFF. For the CDR3, the DNA is TGCAGTGCTAGAGATCGAGGCAACAAGGGCAATGAGCAGTTCTTC.

The chain employs TRBV6-1 and TRBJ2-1; 10 bases fit TRBD2. The ends lost 3 bases at V and 9 bases at J; junction bases unmatched: 5. The CDR3 is 14 amino acids. CDR1 and CDR2 (germline): MNHNS, SASEGT. The DNA of the CDR3 is TGTGCCAGCAGTGACAGGGCTAGCGGGAGTGAGCAGTTCTTC. This codes for CASSDRASGSEQFF.

This clonotype was recorded a few times. The rearrangement uses TRBV12-3 or TRBV12-4 and TRBJ2-3; 8 bases align to TRBD1. V was clipped by 7 bases and J by 4 bases; unmatched bases: 4. The length of the CDR3 is 13 residues. The CDR3 sequence is CASNPTGADTQYF. The CDR3 nucleotides are TGTGCCAGCAACCCGACAGGGGCAGATACGCAGTATTTT.

The chain recombines TRBV15 with TRBJ1-1; D is undetermined. Deletions cut 4 bases from V and 0 bases from J, with 12 bases between. The CDR3 has 15 residues. The germline gives CDR1 LNHNV, CDR2 YYDKDF (reference sequence). In nucleotides, the CDR3 is TGTGCCACCAGCATGATCGACCAGGTGAACACTGAAGCTTTCTTT. Its translation: CATSMIDQVNTEAFF.

This clonotype was found a few times. The chain is built from TRBV5-6 and TRBJ2-1; TRBD1 agrees at 9 bases. Germline trimming cut 4 bases from V and 3 bases from J; bases unmatched to any gene: 8. CDR3 length equals 16 residues. From germline, CDR1 is SGHDT and CDR2 YYEEEE. The CDR3 protein is CASSRDRVANYNEQFF. The CDR3 DNA reads TGTGCCAGCAGCCGGGACAGGGTCGCGAACTACAATGAGCAGTTCTTC.

The chain carries TRBV5-4 and TRBJ2-7, with D possibly being TRBD1 (5 bases). The CDR3 extends over 16 amino acids. Trimming shortened V by 1 base and J by 2 bases, and 16 bases separated the two germline ends. Germline loops: CDR1 SGHNT, CDR2 YYREEE (reference sequence). The CDR3 sequence: CASSLFSGAKTYEQYF. The CDR3 DNA sequence: TGTGCCAGCAGCTTGTTTTCTGGGGCCAAGACCTACGAGCAGTACTTC.

This clonotype was recorded once. The chain combines TRBV27 with TRBJ2-5, with TRBD2 as a possible D gene (7 bases). The CDR3 length is 15 residues. Between the trimmed V and J ends, which lost 5 bases and 4 bases, there was a span of 17 bases. Looked up from germline, CDR1 is MNHEY and CDR2 is SMNVEV (reference sequence). The CDR3 sequence is CASSPLRGAGETQYF. CDR3 nucleotide sequence: TGTGCCAGCAGTCCCCTCCGGGGGGCTGGAGAGACCCAGTACTTC.

This clonotype was seen more than once but under ten times. The chain couples TRBV4-1 to TRBJ2-4; 12 nucleotides align to TRBD2. Germline V gene data show CDR1 as MGHRA and CDR2 as YSYEKL. CDR3 length: 18 amino acids. V was clipped by 3 bases and J by 0 bases; unmatched bases: 6. The CDR3 nucleotides are TGCGCCAGCAGCCACGGACTAGCGGGACCAATAGCCAAAAACATTCAGTACTTC. This codes for CASSHGLAGPIAKNIQYF.

The V call is TRBV20-1, the J call TRBJ2-3; maybe TRBD1 (6 bases). This CDR3 spans 15 amino acids. Trimming took 0 bases from V and 2 from J, leaving 12 bases between them. The germline V gene encodes CDR1 DFQATT and CDR2 SNEGSKA (reference sequence). This chain's CDR3 is CSARDPRDITDTQYF. The DNA for the CDR3 is TGCAGTGCTAGAGACCCAAGGGACATCACAGATACGCAGTATTTT.